The rows below give T cell receptor beta chains drawn from one sample of a study of T-cell memory formation after mild COVID-19. TCRdb called the 5' RACE reads again in MiXCR, with one record for every CDR3 protein. Among approximately 300,000 distinct CDR3 sequences, approximately 19% were seen once, and the ten largest hold approximately 21%. Specimen: PBMCs or a T cell subset sorted from them (not recorded which). Source of these receptors: a man in his late teens or twenties who had mild COVID-19 (a few samples of this study predate the infection). Cell type and time point are not known. Each CDR3 is given without its conserved first and last residue. D genes are given only for firm matches.

D: .; V: TRBV4-1; CDR3: ASSPGAGGTGELF
D: .; V: TRBV18; CDR3: ASSQLASSTDTQY
D: .; V: TRBV6-6; CDR3: ASSSSPGRGQPQH
D: .; V: TRBV14; CDR3: ASRPPGEEGYT
D: .; V: TRBV5-1; CDR3: ASSLAGLGTEAF
D: .; V: TRBV7-8; CDR3: ASSFRDLSRSGELF
D: .; V: TRBV5-6; CDR3: ASSYTGRYQETQY
D: .; V: TRBV20-1; CDR3: SARSVQETQY
D: TRBD2; V: TRBV28; CDR3: ASNPGGSKNIQY
D: .; V: TRBV20-1; CDR3: SARDLRTSSYNSPLH
D: .; V: TRBV7-2; CDR3: ASSWTALFGDTEAF
D: .; V: TRBV28; CDR3: ASSSARGAGNYGYT
D: TRBD1; V: TRBV6-2/TRBV6-3; CDR3: ASSFGQGHGYT
D: TRBD2; V: TRBV6-6; CDR3: ASSSQGTSEETQY
D: TRBD2; V: TRBV10-3; CDR3: AISGPTSGGLNTGELF
D: TRBD1; V: TRBV7-2; CDR3: ASSLVQGAVNEQF
D: .; V: TRBV24-1; CDR3: ATTDVFTDTQY
D: TRBD2; V: TRBV29-1; CDR3: SVDVASGGASYNEQF
D: .; V: TRBV9; CDR3: ASTVSVVNTEAF
D: .; V: TRBV12-3/TRBV12-4; CDR3: ASRAGVSNQPQH
D: TRBD1; V: TRBV5-1; CDR3: ASSFTGENTEAF
D: TRBD1; V: TRBV7-2; CDR3: ASSSKTGSSSSAF
D: .; V: TRBV7-3; CDR3: ASSSGRTGELF
D: .; V: TRBV5-1; CDR3: ASSLGWSRGQETQY
D: .; V: TRBV7-9; CDR3: ASSVRDGGWETQY
D: .; V: TRBV10-2; CDR3: ATRRGNEQF
D: .; V: TRBV7-9; CDR3: ASSRDWGLETQY
D: .; V: TRBV4-3; CDR3: ASSQARRGAVEQY
D: .; V: TRBV7-9; CDR3: ASSPRRDEQF
D: .; V: TRBV4-1; CDR3: ASSQDGTLSSYNSPLH
D: TRBD1; V: TRBV5-1; CDR3: ASSLWDRNTEAF
D: .; V: TRBV5-1; CDR3: ASSLRQTLSTGELF
D: .; V: TRBV4-1; CDR3: ASSQQRDSARSYEQY
D: .; V: TRBV6-6; CDR3: ASRTGYEQY
D: TRBD1; V: TRBV5-1; CDR3: ASSLATTGGDTQY
D: .; V: TRBV7-6; CDR3: ASSLNVGSPYGYT
D: TRBD2; V: TRBV2; CDR3: ASSEALPSGGRF
D: .; V: TRBV5-1; CDR3: ASHRGQSNEQY
D: TRBD2; V: TRBV5-1; CDR3: SSSLERGNQETQY
D: .; V: TRBV10-3; CDR3: AISDPLISNEKLF
D: .; V: TRBV7-2; CDR3: ASSPDTPASNQPQH
D: TRBD2; V: TRBV7-2; CDR3: ASSLLAGAQYNEQF
D: .; V: TRBV3-1; CDR3: ASSNRDLPGNTIY
D: TRBD2; V: TRBV7-6; CDR3: ASSFLLAGGRISDNEQF
D: TRBD1; V: TRBV7-9; CDR3: ASSVRQGQETQY
D: .; V: TRBV2; CDR3: ASSFPGRGYEQY
D: .; V: TRBV7-9; CDR3: ASSRRARPSGNTIY
D: .; V: TRBV24-1; CDR3: ATSDSSRGGDEQF
D: TRBD2; V: TRBV3-1; CDR3: ASSHTSEGGELF
D: .; V: TRBV5-1; CDR3: ASSRRPGAQETQY
D: .; V: TRBV6-5; CDR3: ASRPLGTGDEKLF